These T cell receptor beta chains were read from a single sample in a study of blood T cells in healthy people across ages. TCRdb reprocessed the 5' RACE reads via MiXCR and lists one record per CDR3 protein. Here the sample spans fewer than 2,000,000 distinct CDR3 sequences, roughly 32% being singletons. Sequencing used blood. The source is a young woman in good health. CDR3s include the opening cysteine and the closing phenylalanine or tryptophan. Fields, in order: V gene, clone size, J gene, D gene, CDR3 DNA, CDR3 protein. The D gene is left open where the match is weak. Not all rows give a size; the values are once, few, many and, for expanded clones, a class.

TRBV7-9	NA	TRBJ2-5	NA	TGTGCCAGCAGCTTAGCGGGGGCAGGCGTCCAAGAGACCCAGTACTTC	CASSLAGAGVQETQYF
TRBV2	NA	TRBJ2-7	TRBD1	TGTGCCAGCAGTGAGGCTCGGGGACAGATATACGAGCAGTACTTC	CASSEARGQIYEQYF
TRBV14	few	TRBJ1-2	NA	TGTGCCAGCAGCCAAGATAGAGCAGGGTTCGCCGAGGGCTACACCTTC	CASSQDRAGFAEGYTF
TRBV27	once	TRBJ2-2	TRBD2	TGTGCCAGCACCAGGGGGAGACTAGCGGGAGGGAACACCGGGGAGCTGTTTTTT	CASTRGRLAGGNTGELFF
TRBV10-2	NA	TRBJ2-3	NA	TGCGCCAGCAGTGTCGGCCAGACGGGCACAGATACGCAGTATTTT	CASSVGQTGTDTQYF
TRBV11-2	NA	TRBJ2-7	NA	TGTGCCAGCAGCAGATTTGGGGCGCAGAGGAACGAGCGGTACTTC	CASSRFGAQRNERYF
TRBV29-1	NA	TRBJ2-1	NA	TGCAGCGTGATGGGGCTAGCACAGGGTGAGCAGTTCTTC	CSVMGLAQGEQFF
TRBV29-1	many	TRBJ2-5	TRBD1	TGCAGCGTTGATCTACAGGGGGAGACCCAGTACTTC	CSVDLQGETQYF
TRBV30	NA	TRBJ1-5	NA	TGTGCCTGGAGTTTGGGACGTAGCTTAGGACAGCCCCAGCATTTT	CAWSLGRSLGQPQHF
TRBV11-3	NA	TRBJ2-1	NA	TGTGCCAGCAGCTTTGGCAGGGAGGTGGGCAATGAGCAGTTCTTC	CASSFGREVGNEQFF
TRBV11-2	few	TRBJ2-7	NA	TGTGCCAGCAGCTTAGATCACGGCGGCTCCTACGAGCAGTACTTC	CASSLDHGGSYEQYF
TRBV20-1	few	TRBJ2-1	TRBD1	TGCAGTGCCCAAAGACAGGGCTCGGGGAATGAGCAGTTCTTC	CSAQRQGSGNEQFF
TRBV20-1	NA	TRBJ2-2	NA	TGCAGTGCTCCCGCAGGGGGGTCTCCGAACACCGGGGAGCTGTTTTTT	CSAPAGGSPNTGELFF
TRBV3-1	few	TRBJ2-5	TRBD1	TGTGCCAGCAGTTTGCCGGGACAGGGAACCCAGACCCAGTACTTC	CASSLPGQGTQTQYF
TRBV2	many	TRBJ2-7	NA	TGTGCCAGCAGGTGGGATGGGGTAGAGCAGTACTTC	CASRWDGVEQYF
TRBV7-3	NA	TRBJ2-1	TRBD2	TGTGCCAGCAGCTTAAGGAGCGGGAACAAAGTTGAGCAGTTCTTC	CASSLRSGNKVEQFF
TRBV28	NA	TRBJ2-3	NA	TGTGCCAGCAGAGCCGGACTAAGCGGCACAGATACGCAGTATTTT	CASRAGLSGTDTQYF
TRBV9	few	TRBJ2-6	NA	TGTGCCAGCAGCGTAGAGGGCCCCTCTAGCGTGTCTGGGGCCAACGTCCTGACTTTC	CASSVEGPSSVSGANVLTF
TRBV10-3	NA	TRBJ2-7	TRBD2	TGTGCCATCAGTGAGTCAAGAGTAGCGGGGGTTTCCGAGCAGTACTTC	CAISESRVAGVSEQYF
TRBV27	few	TRBJ2-7	TRBD1	TGTGCCAGCAGCACAGGGGGCCGCTACGAGCAGTACTTC	CASSTGGRYEQYF
TRBV3-1	NA	TRBJ2-3	NA	TGTGCCAGCAGCCAAGATCAGATGGGGGCAAGCACAGATACGCAGTATTTT	CASSQDQMGASTDTQYF
TRBV7-9	NA	TRBJ2-1	NA	TGTGCCAGCAGCCAACGCTACGAAAATGAGCAGTTCTTC	CASSQRYENEQFF
TRBV18	few	TRBJ2-5	NA	TGTGCCAGCTCGCCGGGGACGGCAAGGGAGCAGACCCAGTACTTC	CASSPGTAREQTQYF
TRBV5-1	many	TRBJ2-1	NA	TGTGCCAGCAGCTTAGGGAACAATGAGCAGTTCTTC	CASSLGNNEQFF
TRBV4-1	few	TRBJ2-7	TRBD1	TGCGCCAGCAGTCTTTCCCTGGGACAGGTCTCCTACGAGCAGTACTTC	CASSLSLGQVSYEQYF
TRBV28	NA	TRBJ1-4	NA	TGTGCCAGCAGTTTTCCCGAGGGAGGGAATGAAAAACTGTTTTTT	CASSFPEGGNEKLFF
TRBV6-1	many	TRBJ2-7	NA	TGTGCCAGCAGTCCGGCTAGCGCCTCCTACGAGCAGTACTTC	CASSPASASYEQYF
TRBV12-3/TRBV12-4	NA	TRBJ2-3	NA	TGTGCCAGCACCCAGGCGTGGGATACGCAGTATTTT	CASTQAWDTQYF
TRBV7-9	NA	TRBJ2-3	TRBD2	TGTGCCAGCAGCAACCTGGAGGCGGGGGGCGGGGATACGCAGTATTTT	CASSNLEAGGGDTQYF
TRBV4-1	NA	TRBJ2-5	NA	TGCGCCAGCAGCCAAGGATGGGCAGTTGGGGAGACCCAGTACTTC	CASSQGWAVGETQYF
TRBV20-1	few	TRBJ2-1	NA	TGCAGTGCTAGATCGGGGCTAGGGGCTAGCGAGCAGTTCTTC	CSARSGLGASEQFF
TRBV4-1	NA	TRBJ1-5	NA	TGCGCCGGCAGCCAAGACGACTTTAAAGCCCAGCATTTT	CAGSQDDFKAQHF
TRBV25-1	few	TRBJ2-3	TRBD2	TGTGCCAGCAGCGACCCTAGCGGGAGGGCTAGCACAGATACGCAGTATTTT	CASSDPSGRASTDTQYF
TRBV12-2	NA	TRBJ2-1	NA	TGTGCAAGTCGCTTCTTAGCGGGGGTATACAATGAGCAGTTCTTC	CASRFLAGVYNEQFF
TRBV27	NA	TRBJ2-7	NA	TGTGCCAGCAGTTCGGAGGGACCGATCTCCTCCTACGAGCAGTACTTC	CASSSEGPISSYEQYF
TRBV11-2	NA	TRBJ2-3	NA	TGTGCCAGCAGCGTAACCGCCACTCGAGATACGCAGTATTTT	CASSVTATRDTQYF
TRBV12-3/TRBV12-4	NA	TRBJ1-3	TRBD1	TGTGCCAGCAGACGGGACAGGGCCTCGGGAAACACCATATATTTT	CASRRDRASGNTIYF
TRBV5-1	few	TRBJ1-1	NA	TGCGCCAGCAGCTTGGATGCGGGGGTTGGGGCGAACACTGAAGCTTTCTTT	CASSLDAGVGANTEAFF
TRBV6-6	NA	TRBJ2-1	NA	TGTGCCAGCGGTTACTCGAGCTGGGGGGCTAGTGAGCAGTTCTTC	CASGYSSWGASEQFF
TRBV5-6	few	TRBJ2-7	NA	TGTGCCAGCAGGGATGGGACCGCTCCTCACGAGCAGTACTTC	CASRDGTAPHEQYF
TRBV12-3/TRBV12-4	once	TRBJ2-2	TRBD1	TGTGCCAGCAGTGGCCTCGGACAGGGTAATAGCGCGAACACCGGGGAGCTGTTTTTT	CASSGLGQGNSANTGELFF
TRBV20-1	few	TRBJ2-2	TRBD2	TGCAGTGCTAGAGCCGGGGGGGCCCAGTATGCCGGGGAGCTGTTTTTT	CSARAGGAQYAGELFF
TRBV13	NA	TRBJ1-2	NA	TGTGCCAGCAGGGACTCCACAGGGAAATGGGAGGGTAACTATGGCTACACCTTC	CASRDSTGKWEGNYGYTF
TRBV7-2	NA	TRBJ1-2	TRBD1	TGTGCCAGCAGCCACTGGACAGGGACATATGGCTACACCTTC	CASSHWTGTYGYTF
TRBV20-1	NA	TRBJ2-5	NA	TGCAGTGCTCTGACCGCCGAGACCCAGTACTTC	CSALTAETQYF
TRBV9	few	TRBJ2-5	TRBD2	TGTGCCAGCAGCGTAAGCGGGGGGGCCCAAGAGACCCAGTACTTC	CASSVSGGAQETQYF
TRBV27	NA	TRBJ2-3	NA	TGTGCCAGCAGGCTGGCAAGGGGTGCAGATACGCAGTATTTT	CASRLARGADTQYF
TRBV2	few	TRBJ2-7	NA	TGTGCCAGCAGTGAAGGGGAAGCGAGATCCTACGAGCAGTACTTC	CASSEGEARSYEQYF
TRBV7-2	NA	TRBJ1-1	NA	TGTGCCGGCAGCCCGGGGTTGGGTGAAGCTTTCTTT	CAGSPGLGEAFF
TRBV3-1	NA	TRBJ2-1	NA	TGTGCCAGCAGCCAAGGGCGGGACCCCTACAATGAGCAGTTCTTC	CASSQGRDPYNEQFF
TRBV3-1	NA	TRBJ1-1	TRBD1	TGTGCCAGCAGCCCAGAGGACAGGCTAGACACTGAAGCTTTCTTT	CASSPEDRLDTEAFF
TRBV3-1	NA	TRBJ2-1	NA	TGTGCCAGCAGCCGAATCCCTTCTTATGAGGCCTACAATGAGCAGTTCTTC	CASSRIPSYEAYNEQFF
TRBV11-2	NA	TRBJ2-7	TRBD1	TGTGCCAGCAGCTTACGCCCGCTACCTTCCCCGGACAGGCTAACCTACGAGCAGTACTTC	CASSLRPLPSPDRLTYEQYF